This T cell receptor beta chain was sequenced for a study of cytomegalovirus exposure and HLA in healthy donors. Whole-study results and caveats: Apart from CMV serostatus, no immune exposure information was available. Because they were indistinguishable, some V segments, including TRBV6-2 and TRBV6-3, were excluded. Associated with cytomegalovirus, according to the listing, were 150 to 200 TCR beta chains.

As regards this clone: The target antigen is unknown.

Primers included in the PCR were 60 Vbeta and 13 Jbeta primers. The repertoire was sequenced with immunoSEQ multiplex PCR; TCRdb's copy has only in-frame clones and lacks some. The sample's table shows tens of thousands of clones. In germline, CDR1 is SEHNR, CDR2 FQNEAQ (reference sequence). J lost 2 bases, V lost 8 bases, and 5 bases had no gene match. There are 13 residues in the CDR3. The sequence came from a woman in her sixties in good health and CMV-seropositive. The specimen was PBMCs. The rearrangement links TRBV7-9 to TRBJ2-7; 8 bases are shared with TRBD2. Here the CDR3 reads CASGRGDAYEQYF. Written as DNA, the CDR3 is TGTGCCAGCGGGCGGGGGGATGCCTACGAGCAGTACTTC.